This TCR beta chain comes out of a study of blood T cells in healthy people across ages. Findings and limits, study-wide: Versus aged donors, long-lived donors had higher diversity and more naive CD4+ cells.

A second PCR, run for about 6 to 11 cycles, used a sample-barcoded 5' primer plus a J-beta primer mix. TCRdb re-called the 5' RACE reads with MiXCR, one entry per CDR3 protein. The profile shows more than 1,400,000 distinct CDR3 sequences, about 43% of them singletons. This clonotype was found a few times. Its antigen remains unknown. With 8 bases clipped from V and 2 bases from J, the junction kept 12 bases outside the gene matches. The CDR3 is made up of 16 amino acids. The origin of this receptor is a woman younger than 35 in good health. J is TRBJ2-5 and V is TRBV12-3 or TRBV12-4; TRBD2 matches 9 bases. Input material: blood. The CDR3 nucleotides read TGTGCCAGCGCTGGCGGGGGGGCACCCTTTCAAGAGACCCAGTACTTC. It specifies CASAGGGAPFQETQYF.